This T cell receptor (beta chain) was sequenced during a study of T cells in Graves' hyperthyroidism and ophthalmopathy. Study-wide background: Peripheral blood collection took place at initial diagnosis, before any treatment.

Whole-study findings and limits: Most clonotypes that expanded in the thyroid above 0.001 also showed up in blood.

The CDR3 is 20 residues long. In germline, CDR1 is LGHNA, CDR2 YNFKEQ. V dropped 0 bases and J dropped 3; count of bases not matched to a gene: 13. Template material for amplifying TCR beta CDR3 regions consisted of RNA transcripts. TCR CDR3 underwent first-round RT-PCR with the HTBI primer set. TCRdb re-derived calls from the multiplex PCR reads in MiXCR, one entry per CDR3 protein. The table has roughly 290,000 distinct CDR3 sequences, 17% seen once. As for this clonotype: Antigen specificity is unknown.

Sequences were obtained from blood. This rearrangement joins TRBV4-2 to TRBJ2-3; 12 bases are shared with TRBD2. The sequence derives from a woman between 55 and 75 years old with Graves' ophthalmopathy. In nucleotides, the CDR3 is TGTGCCAGCAGCCAAGATGAGGCTAGCGGGAGGGCCGGACTTACAGATACGCAGTATTTT. As protein: CASSQDEASGRAGLTDTQYF.